This T cell receptor beta chain was sequenced during a study of shared clonotypes between healthy human individuals (dated by TCRdb to about 2020). At the level of the whole study: A couple of women and a few men aged 18 to 49 years were included in the cohort. For each donor, CD4 naive and CD4 memory were each run on three plates, CD8 naive on two plates, and CD8 memory on one plate. To estimate repertoire size and how much clonotype sharing occurs between individuals, the study deeply sequenced the blood TCR repertoires of five or six healthy adults. Libraries were prepared and TCR repertoires were sequenced by different laboratories using diverse techniques, in order to increase sequencing depth and limit assay-specific biases. Each donor's leukapheresis produced roughly between roughly 0.85 and 9.5 billion PBMCs. Overall study results and their limits: Compared with non-shared clonotypes, clonotypes shared by all four sorted-subset donors had higher generation probabilities. Sampling was restricted to blood, and TCR repertoires in tissue are likely to differ from TCR repertoires in blood. Even with the large sequencing depth, rarefaction of the sorted-subset datasets indicated that sequencing was incomplete. The genetic and exposure-history diversity represented was limited by the small number of donors. Pairwise subsampling led to the expectation that sequencing depth would affect the degree of clonotype sharing among donors. Sharing across several donors was observed for approximately 4.6% of naive CD4, less than 4% of naive CD8, roughly 2.3% of memory CD4, and around 0.42% of memory CD8 clonotypes. Estimated clonotype richness was generally larger for naive than for memory subsets.

For CDR1 and CDR2, the germline V gene lists SQVTM and ANQGSEA. Including the terminal cysteine and phenylalanine, the CDR3 comprises 12 residues. This entry keeps only the CDR3 DNA: 36 bases, framed from base 1. After removal of 7 bases from V and 3 bases from J, the junction retains 4 bases not matched to a gene. The donors were healthy, HIV-negative adults who had no recently reported acute infections or vaccinations. Only Caucasian adults living in Nashville, Tennessee, USA were represented among the donors. CD4+ T cells were enriched by magnetic negative selection; naive cells were then positively selected on CD45RA, and the negative fraction formed the memory subset. Blood was collected by leukapheresis, and PBMCs were isolated by Ficoll-Histopaque density gradient centrifugation and then cryopreserved in liquid nitrogen vapor phase. Purity and quantity of every magnetically sorted T cell population were checked by analytical flow cytometry. From each sorted fraction, genomic DNA was isolated and quantified by UV absorbance on a Nanodrop 2000c.

Using the deep immunoSEQ assay, TCR CDR3 regions were amplified from genomic DNA by multiplex PCR. For each cell subset, the extracted genomic DNA was distributed evenly across all wells of several immunoSEQ 96-well plates, and each plate served as one replicate. Each replicate PCR for sorted subsets received roughly 0.2 ug genomic DNA, equal to 30,000 or so T cell genomes. Purified libraries were measured with a Qubit 3.0 fluorometer, size-checked on a Bioanalyzer 2100, and measured again with the KAPA Library Quantification kit. A separate single-read 150-cycle Illumina NextSeq 550 flow cell was used to sequence each immunoSEQ 96-well plate. The study's processing was this. Because the immunoSEQ output held only junctional sequences and lacked quality scores, the filtering could not match the filtering applied to full-length reads. Sequences were annotated with PyIR, a Python wrapper for IgBLAST v1.9, and V/J genes and CDR3 were assigned using IMGT germline references. Reads with weak V/J assignments (E-value above 1e-6), missing CDR3, stop codons, out-of-frame junctions, or ambiguous translated residues were removed. V3J clonotypes were defined by identical inferred V gene, J gene, and CDR3 amino acid sequence. Percentage overlap between repertoires was computed as shared unique clonotypes divided by the size of the smaller repertoire. Richness of each repertoire was evaluated using RTK rarefaction, the Chao1 estimator, and Recon v2.1 estimates of unobserved clonotypes. Generation probabilities were computed with OLGA for all TCRbeta clonotypes obtained by the gDNA method from a handful of donors. Entries here come from immuneACCESS through TCRdb and include only in-frame sequences with V and J called. Some clones fail to appear in such tables; in the studies checked, an unresolved V gene covers under half of the shortfall, and the cause of the remainder is unknown. The DNA was the basis for D and trimming; V, J and clone size are from that table. The sample data list 2 million to 3 million clones, and more than 80% of these were observed just once. Jointly, the top ten make up 0.14% of the sample.

This clone was picked up one time. Its antigen is unknown. There are no base qualities to consult, and no much larger clone falls within one base. The chain employs TRBV29-1 and TRBJ2-7, and 9 bases in between align with TRBD1. The sequenced material came from naive CD4+ T cells sorted from blood. The sample's cell subset or site label, decoded: CD45RA+ positively selected. This TCR came from a man aged 18-30 years in good health. The CDR3 sequence is CSASGQGYEQYF. The nucleotide sequence is given as TGCAGCGCCTCGGGACAGGGCTACGAGCAGTACTTC.